The clone carrying this T cell receptor beta chain was counted ten times or more. Researchers took RNA transcripts and amplified TCR beta CDR3 regions from them. First-round RT-PCR with HTBI primers preceded a second-round multiplex PCR. TCRdb analysed the multiplex PCR reads with MiXCR anew, one entry per CDR3 protein. The profile covers roughly 410,000 distinct CDR3 sequences, with roughly 15% appearing a single time and 5.5% to 7% taken by the ten largest. This entry is derived from a study of Graves' ophthalmopathy and Graves' hyperthyroidism. Trimming pared 7 bases from V and 0 bases from J, leaving 12 bases between. The CDR3 is 15 residues long.

This chain uses TRBV12-3 or TRBV12-4 with TRBJ2-2; D is unresolved. Sequencing input: peripheral blood. This receptor was identified in a woman under 30 with stable Graves' hyperthyroidism. CDR3 sequence: CASTPSGSNTGELFF. CDR3 coding DNA: TGTGCCAGCACCCCCTCCGGGTCGAACACCGGGGAGCTGTTTTTT.